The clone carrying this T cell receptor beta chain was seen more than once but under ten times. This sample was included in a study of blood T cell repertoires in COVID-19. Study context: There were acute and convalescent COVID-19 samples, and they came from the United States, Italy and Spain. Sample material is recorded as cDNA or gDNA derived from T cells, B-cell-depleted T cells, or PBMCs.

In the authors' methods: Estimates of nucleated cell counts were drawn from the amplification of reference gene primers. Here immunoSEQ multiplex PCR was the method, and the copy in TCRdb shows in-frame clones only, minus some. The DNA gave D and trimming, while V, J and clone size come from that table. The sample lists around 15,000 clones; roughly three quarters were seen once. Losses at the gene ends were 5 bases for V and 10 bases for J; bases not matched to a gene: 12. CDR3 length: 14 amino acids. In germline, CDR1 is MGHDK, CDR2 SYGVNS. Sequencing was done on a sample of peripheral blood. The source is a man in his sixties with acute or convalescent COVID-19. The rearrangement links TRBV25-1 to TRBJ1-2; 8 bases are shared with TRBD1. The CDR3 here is CASSQSGQGVIYTF. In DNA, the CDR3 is TGTGCCAGCAGTCAAAGCGGACAGGGAGTTATCTACACCTTC.